This TCR beta chain was recorded in a study of blood T cell repertoires in COVID-19. This clone appeared a single time. One Seattle source followed patients from active infection through their disease course. The CDR3 is 14 amino acids. J gave up 5 bases and V 7 bases, and 8 bases lay outside the gene matches. Germline V CDR1 and CDR2: LNHDA, SQIVND (reference sequence). Only in-frame clones appear in the TCRdb table, and some are missing; sequencing was by immunoSEQ multiplex PCR. The sample holds around 440,000 clones, 88% seen once. Sequencing was carried out using peripheral blood. This chain connects TRBV19 to TRBJ2-1; 7 bases match TRBD1. The clonotype was recovered from a woman aged 45-65 years with COVID-19, enrolled during active disease. CDR3 amino acids: CASTITGANNEQFF. Written as DNA, the CDR3 is TGTGCCAGTACCATAACAGGGGCAAACAATGAGCAGTTCTTC.